This T cell receptor (beta chain) was captured in a study of blood T cells in healthy people across ages (dated by TCRdb to about 2015). With respect to the entire study: In model experiments, template switching captured roughly one uniquely barcoded TCR beta cDNA molecule for every two T cells. To avoid experimental bias, donors of different ages were spread randomly across the sequencing lanes. Using the same blood draw, the study looked at two additional independent replicas of 1 million unique cDNA reads for two donors, one aged 18 to 30 and the other aged 80 or older. Age-related changes in TCR beta repertoire diversity were measured in the study by deep sequencing normalized with unique cDNA molecular identifiers. The donors were divided into four age groups: young (average around 16 years), middle-aged (over 35), aged (about 56) and long-lived (around 80).

The method was 5' RACE. The run used an Illumina HiSeq 2500. A second about 6 to 11 cycle PCR used a sample-barcoded 5' primer and a J-beta primer mix. Each TCR beta cDNA molecule received a unique molecular identifier from a template-switch 5' adaptor carrying 12 random nucleotides. Each sample yielded at least 3 million CDR3-containing paired-end reads. All of the RNA was converted into first-strand cDNA using the Mint cDNA synthesis kit, with a TRBC-specific oligonucleotide serving as the primer. After uracil-DNA glycosylase treatment, a first 18-cycle PCR used universal primers M1SS and BC2_uni_R on all cDNA. As for the authors' bioinformatics: For normalization, 1 million high-quality reads were randomly selected from each sample, with every read carrying a distinct molecular identifier. Reads with shared molecular identifiers were discarded instead of being binned into consensus sequences. MiTCR, with a Q25 quality threshold and the strictest error-elimination algorithm, was used for CDR3 identification, clonotype clustering and error correction. A nonparametric unseen species model using Euler transformation provided a lower-bound estimate of total TCR beta diversity. TCRdb trimmed the raw reads at Q25, called clones with MiXCR and kept productive beta chains. Duplicate CDR3 protein sequences are folded into a single record with the most common DNA and genes. None of the V and J calls come from the authors' own analysis; TCRdb made them. This sample holds 600,000 to 800,000 distinct CDR3 sequences; more than 45% were observed only once. Around an eighth of the sample is held by the ten biggest clonotypes.

As to this clonotype: Its antigen remains undetermined. Qualities for individual bases were not recorded, and no much larger clone is one base off.

Compared with germline, V lacks 5 bases and J lacks 5 bases; bases without a gene match: 12. The CDR3, from cysteine to phenylalanine, totals 15 residues. Only the CDR3 DNA stays, 45 bases, in frame from base 1. Sequences SGHRS (CDR1) and YFSETQ (CDR2) are obtained from the germline V gene. The donors were 40 or so Caucasian individuals from Russia, aged roughly 6 to 100 years, who were systemically healthy. Each donor gave ten milliliters of peripheral blood, collected into EDTA-treated Vacutainer tubes. Ficoll-Paque density-gradient centrifugation was used to isolate PBMCs, with at least 7 million per sample. Total RNA, at least 5.5 micrograms per sample, was extracted from PBMCs with Trizol reagent. For every donor, an aliquot of PBMCs went through flow cytometry to measure the percentages of naive CD45RAhigh/CD27high T cells. Paper-wide results and their limitations: There was a strong correlation between observed TCR beta diversity and the percentage of naive T cells measured by flow cytometry. Bulk unsorted PBMC profiling prevented conclusive comparison of naive and antigen-experienced compartments. Compared with the aged group, the long-lived group had more naive CD4+ T cells, fewer expanded clones and increased TCR diversity, a pattern suggesting age selection. Estimates of total diversity from one million sequenced T cells were regarded as lower bounds and underestimates. Because the CMV infection status of the donors was unknown, age-related changes in expanded clonotypes may potentially have been confounded. Observed TCR beta diversity per million T cells fell roughly linearly with age, and a significant reduction was already apparent by age about 43.

The rearrangement combines TRBV5-1 with TRBJ2-5, and 7 junction bases match TRBD2. What was sequenced was blood. This sequence was found in a woman older than 75 in good health. The DNA sequence is TGCGCCAGCAGGGACGTGGCGGGAGAGTATGAGACCCAGTACTTC. Translated, this is CASRDVAGEYETQYF.